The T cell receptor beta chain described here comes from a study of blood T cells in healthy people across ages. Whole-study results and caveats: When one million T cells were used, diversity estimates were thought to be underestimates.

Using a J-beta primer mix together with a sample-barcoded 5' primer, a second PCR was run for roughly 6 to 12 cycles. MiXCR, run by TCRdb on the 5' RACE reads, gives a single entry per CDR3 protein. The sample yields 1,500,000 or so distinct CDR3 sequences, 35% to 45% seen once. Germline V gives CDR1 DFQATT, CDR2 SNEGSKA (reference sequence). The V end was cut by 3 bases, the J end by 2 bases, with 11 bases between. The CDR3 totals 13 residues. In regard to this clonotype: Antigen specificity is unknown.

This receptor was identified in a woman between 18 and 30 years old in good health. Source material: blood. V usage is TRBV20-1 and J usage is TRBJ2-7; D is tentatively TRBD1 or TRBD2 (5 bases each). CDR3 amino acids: CSASPGRAYEQYF. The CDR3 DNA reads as TGCAGTGCTAGCCCGGGACGAGCCTACGAGCAGTACTTC.